These T cell receptor beta chains were read from a single sample in a study of spatial heterogeneity in lung cancer. TCRdb re-derived calls from the 5' RACE reads in MiXCR, one entry per CDR3 protein. The sample lists just over 70,000 distinct CDR3 sequences, 8% to 9% seen once, with approximately 1.8% in the top ten. Sequencing was performed on PBMCs, taken at follow-up. Receptor source: a female donor with early-stage non-small cell lung cancer. CDR3s include the opening cysteine and the closing phenylalanine or tryptophan. The D gene is left open where the match is weak. Clone size is given for some rows only: seen once, a few or many times, or a class if the clone is expanded.

length,V,size,D,J,CDR3,DNA
15,TRBV25-1,.,.,TRBJ2-1,CASSEGGGADNEQFF,TGTGCCAGCAGTGAAGGGGGGGGCGCCGACAATGAGCAGTTCTTC
11,TRBV29-1,few,.,TRBJ1-2,CSDQGLRGYTF,TGCAGCGATCAGGGATTGCGTGGCTACACCTTC
13,TRBV29-1,few,TRBD1,TRBJ1-5,CSVSQGVSQPQHF,TGCAGCGTTAGTCAGGGGGTATCTCAGCCCCAGCATTTT
16,TRBV4-2,few,TRBD2,TRBJ2-3,CASSPEVPAGGDTQYF,TGTGCCAGCAGCCCAGAGGTCCCAGCGGGGGGAGATACGCAGTATTTT
16,TRBV6-5,few,TRBD1,TRBJ1-5,CASRPQQGFGRQPQHF,TGTGCCAGCAGGCCACAACAGGGGTTCGGAAGACAGCCCCAGCATTTT
13,TRBV6-2/TRBV6-3,few,TRBD1,TRBJ2-7,CASRGQGVYEQYF,TGTGCCAGCAGAGGGCAGGGGGTCTACGAGCAGTACTTC
13,TRBV6-4,few,.,TRBJ2-1,CASSATSNNEQFF,TGTGCCAGCAGTGCCACATCTAACAATGAGCAGTTCTTC
12,TRBV2,many,.,TRBJ2-3,CASTDRTDTQYF,TGTGCCAGCACTGACCGCACAGATACGCAGTATTTT
12,TRBV6-6,many,.,TRBJ2-1,CASTIDLGWQFF,TGTGCCAGCACCATAGACCTCGGGTGGCAGTTCTTC
14,TRBV19,many,.,TRBJ1-5,CASSLDSSNQPQHF,TGTGCCAGTAGTTTGGATTCAAGCAATCAGCCCCAGCATTTT
15,TRBV7-2,few,.,TRBJ1-2,CASSLVVGAAGGYTF,TGTGCCAGCAGCTTAGTCGTAGGGGCCGCCGGCGGCTACACCTTC
16,TRBV5-1,few,TRBD1,TRBJ2-6,CASSRQGSSGANVLTF,TGCGCCAGCAGCCGACAGGGGTCCTCTGGGGCCAACGTCCTGACTTTC
13,TRBV6-5,many,TRBD2,TRBJ2-1,CARTSDSYNEQFF,TGTGCCAGGACTAGCGATTCCTACAATGAGCAGTTCTTC
12,TRBV6-5,few,.,TRBJ1-2,CASSPGDYGYTF,TGTGCCAGCAGTCCAGGGGACTATGGCTACACCTTC
16,TRBV27,many,.,TRBJ2-2,CASSLPFGLYTGELFF,TGTGCCAGCAGTTTACCCTTTGGGTTGTACACCGGGGAGCTGTTTTTT
14,TRBV7-9,.,.,TRBJ1-2,CASSPLTAPWGYTF,TGTGCCAGCAGCCCCCTGACAGCACCATGGGGCTACACCTTC
17,TRBV20-1,few,TRBD2,TRBJ2-1,CSARGIAGPFSYNEQFF,TGCAGTGCTAGAGGGATAGCGGGACCCTTCTCCTACAATGAGCAGTTCTTC
13,TRBV7-9,few,.,TRBJ1-2,CASSPKPLWGYTF,TGTGCCAGCAGCCCCAAACCCCTCTGGGGCTACACCTTC
15,TRBV27,many,.,TRBJ2-1,CASSFSADSYNEQFF,TGTGCCAGCAGTTTCTCGGCGGACTCCTACAATGAGCAGTTCTTC
15,TRBV7-9,many,.,TRBJ2-3,CASSLAVADTDTQYF,TGTGCCAGCAGCTTAGCGGTAGCAGACACAGATACGCAGTATTTT
17,TRBV6-5,many,TRBD1,TRBJ2-3,CASSYFPPTGATDTQYF,TGTGCCAGCAGTTACTTCCCACCGACAGGGGCCACAGATACGCAGTATTTT
15,TRBV5-1,many,.,TRBJ2-2,CASSLFAENTGELFF,TGCGCCAGCAGCTTGTTTGCGGAGAACACCGGGGAGCTGTTTTTT
14,TRBV12-3/TRBV12-4,many,TRBD1,TRBJ1-3,CASRQGATGNTIYF,TGTGCCAGCAGACAGGGGGCTACGGGAAACACCATATATTTT
14,TRBV15,.,TRBD2,TRBJ2-5,CATSRDRGGETQYF,TGTGCCACCAGCAGAGATCGGGGGGGAGAGACCCAGTACTTC
15,TRBV15,many,.,TRBJ2-5,CATSRDRGQQETQYF,TGTGCCACCAGCAGAGATCGAGGACAGCAAGAGACCCAGTACTTC
13,TRBV7-8,.,.,TRBJ1-5,CASSLRGNQPQHF,TGTGCCAGCAGCTTAAGAGGCAATCAGCCCCAGCATTTT
16,TRBV18,many,.,TRBJ2-2,CASSPPKTIIAGELFF,TGTGCCAGCTCACCACCGAAGACGATAATCGCCGGGGAGCTGTTTTTT
14,TRBV10-1,many,TRBD2,TRBJ2-1,CASSEVAGESEQFF,TGCGCCAGCTCCGAGGTAGCGGGAGAAAGTGAGCAGTTCTTC
15,TRBV7-2,.,.,TRBJ2-4,CASSLGEVTKNIQYF,TGTGCCAGCAGCTTAGGAGAGGTTACCAAAAACATTCAGTACTTC